What follows is one TCR beta chain and its context. Its antigen remains unidentified. This sample stems from a study of T cell responses to AZD1222 COVID-19 vaccine. Study conclusions and caveats: Only 6 or 7 individuals given AZD1222 were seropositive at baseline. Scientists sampled the repertoires only once the peak T cell response had passed. Nearly half of spike-specific TCRs reportedly go after variant regions that carry no mutations. The study found vaccine-associated CD4 TCRs spanning spike, dominant at 160-218 and 743-854.

The germline V gene encodes CDR1 MNHNS and CDR2 SASEGT. Trimming took 3 bases from V and 4 from J, leaving 15 bases between them. CDR3 length equals 15 residues. The repertoire was sequenced with immunoSEQ multiplex PCR; TCRdb's copy has only in-frame clones and lacks some. The sample lists fewer than 120,000 clones, roughly 87% occurring once. The TCR originated in an adult in good health. This sample comprised peripheral blood, obtained on day 0 of AZD1222 vaccination. The V and J genes are TRBV6-1 and TRBJ1-1; D might be TRBD1 (6 bases). CDR3 amino acids: CASSEGTRGFTEAFF. In nucleotides, the CDR3 is TGTGCCAGCAGTGAGGGGACACGCGGATTCACTGAAGCTTTCTTT.